The 18 T cell receptor beta chains below all came from one sample that was sequenced in a study of blood T cell repertoires in COVID-19. The protocol was immunoSEQ multiplex PCR, while the TCRdb copy is restricted to in-frame clones and leaves out a portion. Here the sample spans fewer than 200,000 clones, 80% to 90% being singletons. The sequenced material came from peripheral blood. The receptor source for this set is a woman between 70 and 85 years old with COVID-19, enrolled during active disease.

The V gene is TRBV18, the J gene TRBJ1-2, with D hard to call. CDR1 and CDR2 from the germline V gene are KGHSH and LQKENI. This CDR3 is built from 11 residues. Trimming cost V 4 bases and J 6 bases, with 6 bases left between them. In DNA, the CDR3 is TGTGCCAGCTCACTGGAGGATGGCTACACCTTC. Protein sequence: CASSLEDGYTF.

This sequence joins TRBV7-9 and TRBJ1-4, with D perhaps matching TRBD1 (5 bases). Germline CDR1 is SEHNR and CDR2 is FQNEAQ (reference sequence). Trimming stripped 8 bases from V and 4 bases from J, with 11 bases between. The CDR3 length is 13 residues. CDR3 in amino acids: CASQQEVNEKLFF. The CDR3 DNA follows: TGTGCCAGCCAACAGGAAGTTAATGAAAAACTGTTTTTT.

The chain is built from TRBV29-1 and TRBJ1-2, with TRBD1 identical over 11 bases. J gave up 4 bases and V 3 bases, and 4 bases lay outside the gene matches. This CDR3 comprises 14 residues. Germline CDR1 and CDR2: SQVTM and ANQGSEA. The chain's CDR3 is CSVDGQGAFYGYTF. In nucleotides, the CDR3 is TGCAGCGTTGATGGACAGGGGGCATTCTATGGCTACACCTTC.

The chain carries TRBV6-6 and TRBJ2-7; D uncertain. CDR1 MNHNY and CDR2 SVGAGI come from the germline V gene (reference sequence). Trimming pared 2 bases from V and 1 base from J, leaving 6 bases between. The CDR3 contains 13 residues. The CDR3 spells CASSYTDSYEQYF. The CDR3 DNA is TGTGCCAGCAGTTACACAGATTCCTACGAGCAGTACTTC.

The chain couples TRBV19 to TRBJ2-3, with D hard to call. The germline V gene has CDR1 LNHDA and CDR2 SQIVND (reference sequence). This CDR3 has 13 residues. Trimming removed 4 bases at V and 0 bases at J, with 5 bases between. The CDR3 sequence: CASSTTSTDTQYF. The CDR3 DNA reads TGTGCCAGTAGTACCACTAGCACAGATACGCAGTATTTT.

This clone was recorded once. CDR3 sequence: CASSHGDSRGPDSPLHF. The CDR3 DNA sequence: TGTGCCAGCAGTCACGGGGACAGTAGGGGTCCTGATTCACCCCTCCACTTT. This chain uses TRBV27 with TRBJ1-6; 7 nucleotides agree with TRBD1. Per the germline V gene, CDR1 is MNHEY and CDR2 is SMNVEV (reference sequence). The CDR3 runs 17 residues. V lost 5 bases and J lost 8; bases outside the gene matches: 15.

The gene calls are TRBV2 and TRBJ1-2; D call uncertain. The V gene lost 8 bases and the J gene lost 2 bases, with 12 bases spanning the gap. CDR1 SNHLY and CDR2 FYNNEI come from the germline V gene. CDR3 length equals 13 residues. As DNA, the CDR3 is TGTGCCAGCGGGTCGCACAGCAACTATGGCTACACCTTC. Protein sequence: CASGSHSNYGYTF.

V is TRBV2 and J is TRBJ2-5, with 7 nucleotides matching TRBD2. CDR3 size: 16 residues. J was trimmed by 4 bases and V by 0 bases; bases with no gene match: 8. Per germline, CDR1 SNHLY and CDR2 FYNNEI. This chain's CDR3 is CASSEALRGGGETQYF. The CDR3 DNA reads TGTGCCAGCAGTGAAGCGCTTCGGGGCGGGGGAGAGACCCAGTACTTC.

The V and J genes are TRBV5-1 and TRBJ2-3; 7 bases map to TRBD2. The trim removed 2 bases at V and 4 bases at J, leaving 7 bases unmatched. This CDR3 is built from 15 residues. The germline CDR1 and CDR2 sequences are SGHRS and YFSETQ. Written as DNA, the CDR3 is TGCGCCAGCAGCTTCGGCCAAAGCGGGGCAGATACGCAGTATTTT. It translates to CASSFGQSGADTQYF.

This clone was counted a few times. The chain links TRBV3-1 (or the pseudogene TRBV3-2) to TRBJ1-1; D may be TRBD1 (5 bases). Trimming removed 7 bases from V and 5 bases from J, with 11 bases in between. The CDR3 is 12 residues long. CDR1 LGHDT and CDR2 YNNKEL come from the germline V gene (reference sequence). CDR3 DNA sequence: TGTGCCAGCACCCTTTCAGGGACTGAAGCTTTCTTT. Its translation is CASTLSGTEAFF.

The sample holds a few counts of this clone. The rearrangement joins TRBV4-3 to TRBJ1-6, with a tentative D call TRBD1 (5 bases). The CDR3 sequence is 16 residues long. Trimming shortened V by 0 bases and J by 7 bases, and 13 bases separated the two germline ends. CDR1 and CDR2 from the germline V gene are LGHNA and YSLEER. Written as DNA, the CDR3 is TGCGCCAGCAGCCAAGATAGGGGCTCTTACAATTCACCCCTCCACTTT. It specifies CASSQDRGSYNSPLHF.

This chain links TRBV3-1 (or the pseudogene TRBV3-2) with TRBJ1-5; D unclear. CDR1 LGHDT and CDR2 YNNKEL come from the germline V gene (reference sequence). The CDR3 is made up of 15 amino acids. Trimming pared 4 bases from V and 4 bases from J, leaving 14 bases between. The CDR3 here is CASSLGLMGNQPQHF. The CDR3 DNA reads TGTGCCAGCAGCCTAGGACTAATGGGGAATCAGCCCCAGCATTTT.

This clone has a single count. The chain uses TRBV5-1 and TRBJ2-7; 9 bases align to TRBD2. J was trimmed by 4 bases and V by 3 bases; bases with no gene match: 5. This CDR3 is 14 amino acids long. In germline, CDR1 is SGHRS, CDR2 YFSETQ. CDR3 protein: CASSSGTSLYEQYF. CDR3 nucleotide sequence: TGCGCCAGCAGCTCCGGGACTAGCTTGTACGAGCAGTACTTC.

The genes are TRBV27 and TRBJ2-3, with 8 bases matching TRBD2. Germline values: CDR1 MNHEY, CDR2 SMNVEV (reference sequence). The CDR3 runs to 14 residues. The V gene end was trimmed by 6 bases and the J gene end by 5 bases; junction bases not matched to a gene: 7. The CDR3 spells CASSQGLALDTQYF. For the CDR3, the DNA is TGTGCCAGCAGCCAAGGACTAGCCTTAGATACGCAGTATTTT.

CDR3 sequence (DNA): TGTGCCAGCAGCTCCAGGCTCTCTGGAAACACCATATATTTT. Translating gives CASSSRLSGNTIYF. The rearrangement joins TRBV7-8 to TRBJ1-3, with D unclear. The CDR3 consists of 14 residues. V lost 4 bases and J lost 0, with 7 bases in between. Germline values: CDR1 SGHVS, CDR2 FQNEAQ.

V gene TRBV5-1 combines with J gene TRBJ2-3, with no clear D. The CDR3 is 15 amino acids. Trimming left V 0 bases short and J 3 bases short, with 11 bases between. The V gene's germline CDR1 is SGHRS and CDR2 YFSETQ. The CDR3 here is CASSLDVAKTDTQYF. The DNA for the CDR3 is TGCGCCAGCAGCTTGGATGTAGCAAAGACAGATACGCAGTATTTT.

The V call is TRBV2, the J call TRBJ1-5, with 9 bases aligning to TRBD1. CDR3 length: 14 residues. V lost 8 bases and J lost 6; bases outside the gene matches: 8. In germline, CDR1 is SNHLY, CDR2 FYNNEI. CDR3 sequence: CASGVQGARQPQHF. The CDR3 nucleotides are TGTGCCAGCGGCGTACAGGGGGCACGTCAGCCCCAGCATTTT.

V and J are TRBV9 and TRBJ2-1; possible D gene TRBD2, 6 bases. The CDR3 totals 15 residues. The germline V gene encodes CDR1 SGDLS and CDR2 YYNGEE. The ends were cut back, 1 base at V and 6 bases at J, with 14 bases in the middle. The CDR3 is CASSVTGTSINEQFF. CDR3 bases: TGTGCCAGCAGCGTAACCGGGACTTCTATCAATGAGCAGTTCTTC.